The rows below give T cell receptor beta chains drawn from one sample of a study of shared clonotypes between healthy human individuals. Sequencing used immunoSEQ multiplex PCR; TCRdb keeps in-frame clones, though not all of them. The table lists around 2.1 million clones, about 93% of them singletons. The sequenced sample was naive CD8+ T cells from PBMCs. The origin of the receptors is a man in his late teens or twenties in good health. Some clones in this sample may be carry-over from other donors' samples. The CDR3 runs from the conserved cysteine through the conserved F or W. The order of the fields is V gene, clone size, D gene, J gene, CDR3 protein, CDR3 DNA. The D gene is left open where the match is weak. The size field is filled for only some rows; it gives once, few, many or a size class.

>TRBV28|-|TRBD2|TRBJ2-1
CASSLYAGGHNEQFF
TGTGCCAGCAGTTTGTATGCGGGAGGTCACAATGAGCAGTTCTTC
>TRBV5-4|-|-|TRBJ2-3
CASSLVAGISTDTQYF
TGTGCCAGCAGCTTGGTCGCTGGGATTAGCACAGATACGCAGTATTTT
>TRBV9|-|-|TRBJ2-2
CASSGSGELFF
TGTGCCAGCAGCGGGAGCGGGGAGCTGTTTTTT
>TRBV10-3|-|TRBD1|TRBJ2-7
CAISESLMGQGFSYEQYF
TGTGCCATCAGTGAGTCTTTAATGGGACAGGGTTTTTCCTACGAGCAGTACTTC
>TRBV2|-|-|TRBJ1-3
CASSELNRASGNTIYF
TGTGCCAGCAGTGAATTGAACAGGGCCTCTGGAAACACCATATATTTT
>TRBV7-9|-|-|TRBJ2-7
CASSSTGRPTPYEQYF
TGTGCCAGCAGCTCAACCGGGAGACCAACCCCCTACGAGCAGTACTTC
>TRBV6-1|few|TRBD1|TRBJ1-6
CASSGQGDNSPLHF
TGTGCCAGCAGTGGACAGGGGGATAATTCACCCCTCCACTTT
>TRBV7-9|-|-|TRBJ1-1
CASSLALLGVEAFF
TGTGCCAGCAGCTTAGCGCTATTAGGTGTAGAAGCTTTCTTT
>TRBV15|-|-|TRBJ2-2
CATSSRATENTGELFF
TGTGCCACCAGCAGTCGCGCGACAGAGAACACCGGGGAGCTGTTTTTT
>TRBV5-1|-|TRBD2|TRBJ2-2
CASSLGLAGGGDTGELFF
TGCGCCAGCAGCTTGGGACTAGCGGGAGGAGGGGACACCGGGGAGCTGTTTTTT
>TRBV30|-|-|TRBJ1-1
CAWSWGGGTEAFF
TGTGCCTGGAGTTGGGGCGGCGGCACTGAAGCTTTCTTT
>TRBV28|-|-|TRBJ1-4
CASRLNRWGSFNEKLFF
TGTGCCAGCAGGTTGAACCGATGGGGGTCTTTTAATGAAAAACTGTTTTTT
>TRBV11-2|-|TRBD2|TRBJ2-7
CASSGLADYEQYF
TGTGCCAGCTCGGGACTAGCGGACTACGAGCAGTACTTC
>TRBV27|-|TRBD2|TRBJ2-1
CASSSHRTSYNEQFF
TGTGCCAGCAGTTCCCACCGGACTAGCTACAATGAGCAGTTCTTC
>TRBV27|-|-|TRBJ2-7
CASSLSGSYEQYF
TGTGCCAGCAGTTTGTCGGGATCCTACGAGCAGTACTTC
>TRBV30|once|TRBD2|TRBJ2-1
CAWESGRSYNEQFF
TGTGCCTGGGAAAGCGGGAGGTCCTACAATGAGCAGTTCTTC
>TRBV13|-|-|TRBJ1-2
CASTTRGVLYGYTF
TGTGCCAGCACTACACGGGGGGTCCTCTATGGCTACACCTTC
>TRBV10-3|-|TRBD1|TRBJ2-7
CAISELGQGAGEQYF
TGTGCCATCAGTGAGTTGGGACAGGGGGCGGGGGAGCAGTACTTC
>TRBV9|-|-|TRBJ2-5
CASSGDDGYQETQYF
TGTGCCAGCAGCGGAGACGACGGCTACCAAGAGACCCAGTACTTC
>TRBV9|-|-|TRBJ2-1
CASSPPAAGRSYNEQFF
TGTGCCAGCAGCCCTCCCGCTGCGGGTCGCTCCTACAATGAGCAGTTCTTC
>TRBV14|-|-|TRBJ2-7
CASSQDRARFYEQYF
TGTGCCAGCAGCCAAGATAGGGCCCGTTTCTACGAGCAGTACTTC
>TRBV27|once|-|TRBJ2-7
CASFYEQYF
TGTGCCAGCTTCTACGAGCAGTACTTC
>TRBV11-2|-|TRBD1|TRBJ1-1
CASSQKQGSGTEAFF
TGTGCCAGCAGCCAAAAACAGGGGTCTGGGACTGAAGCTTTCTTT
>TRBV5-1|-|TRBD1|TRBJ1-2
CASSLSQQGAIGYTF
TGCGCCAGCAGCTTGAGTCAGCAGGGGGCGATCGGCTACACCTTC
>TRBV10-3|-|TRBD2|TRBJ2-2
CTISPTSANTGELFF
TGTACCATCAGTCCTACTAGCGCGAACACCGGGGAGCTGTTTTTT
>TRBV4-1|-|TRBD2|TRBJ2-1
CASSPGLAIYNEQFF
TGCGCCAGCAGCCCCGGACTAGCGATCTACAATGAGCAGTTCTTC
>TRBV9|-|TRBD2|TRBJ2-1
CASSKTGGDEQFF
TGTGCCAGCAGCAAAACCGGGGGGGATGAGCAGTTCTTC
>TRBV7-2|-|-|TRBJ2-7
CASSLFSGQVYEQYF
TGTGCCAGCAGCTTATTTAGCGGCCAGGTCTACGAGCAGTACTTC
>TRBV27|once|-|TRBJ2-4
CASSPGLSGNIQYF
TGTGCCAGCAGTCCGGGACTGTCGGGAAACATTCAGTACTTC
>TRBV5-1|-|-|TRBJ1-1
CASSNPGGGTEAFF
TGCGCCAGCAGCAACCCGGGGGGCGGCACTGAAGCTTTCTTT
>TRBV7-3|once|TRBD1|TRBJ1-1
CASSEGQVMNTEAFF
TGTGCCAGCAGCGAGGGACAGGTCATGAACACTGAAGCTTTCTTT
>TRBV30|few|-|TRBJ1-1
CAWSVTGGAEAFF
TGTGCCTGGAGTGTAACGGGGGGCGCTGAAGCTTTCTTT
>TRBV5-1|-|TRBD2|TRBJ2-1
CASWVGAGLDEQFF
TGCGCCAGCTGGGTCGGAGCGGGACTCGATGAGCAGTTCTTC
>TRBV19|-|-|TRBJ1-4
CASRDRTTNEKLFF
TGTGCCAGTCGAGACAGGACCACTAATGAAAAACTGTTTTTT
>TRBV19|-|-|TRBJ2-4
CASHPGSTLAKNIQYF
TGTGCCTCTCACCCCGGAAGTACACTAGCCAAAAACATTCAGTACTTC
>TRBV27|once|-|TRBJ2-5
CASSSLPRLYQETQYF
TGTGCCAGCAGTTCCCTTCCTCGACTGTACCAAGAGACCCAGTACTTC
>TRBV6-5|-|-|TRBJ2-1
CASSFLERYNEQFF
TGTGCCAGCAGTTTTCTGGAACGGTACAATGAGCAGTTCTTC
>TRBV28|-|TRBD1|TRBJ1-2
CASTRWRTGLSGYTF
TGTGCCAGTACCCGCTGGCGGACAGGGTTAAGTGGCTACACCTTC
>TRBV29-1|-|TRBD2|TRBJ2-1
CSVEGLAGGGANYNEQFF
TGCAGCGTCGAAGGCCTAGCGGGAGGCGGAGCGAACTACAATGAGCAGTTCTTC
>TRBV7-6|-|-|TRBJ1-3
CATLGEGTIYF
TGTGCCACCTTAGGGGAAGGGACCATATATTTT
>TRBV4-3|-|-|TRBJ1-2
CASSQTWGQLVYGYTF
TGCGCCAGCAGCCAAACCTGGGGGCAGCTGGTCTATGGCTACACCTTC
>TRBV7-6|-|-|TRBJ2-7
CASNQGGVSYEQYF
TGTGCCAGCAACCAGGGAGGAGTTTCCTACGAGCAGTACTTC
>TRBV4-1|-|TRBD1|TRBJ2-7
CASSQDDRGYKVRYEQYF
TGCGCCAGCAGCCAAGATGACAGGGGGTACAAGGTTAGATACGAGCAGTACTTC
>TRBV29-1|-|-|TRBJ1-6
CSVGKGPNSPLHF
TGCAGCGTTGGTAAGGGCCCTAATTCACCCCTCCACTTT